This T cell receptor (beta chain) derives from a study of T cell responses to AZD1222 COVID-19 vaccine. With 4 bases clipped from V and 4 bases from J, the junction kept 6 bases outside the gene matches. The CDR3 runs to 14 residues. CDR1 is SQVTM, CDR2 ANQGSEA, per germline. The table came from immunoSEQ multiplex PCR; TCRdb's copy has only in-frame clones and leaves some out. Here the sample spans roughly 70,000 clones, 89% being singletons. This chain uses TRBV29-1 with TRBJ1-3, with 8 bases matching TRBD1. This clonotype originated in an adult who received the AZD1222 COVID-19 vaccine. The sequences come from peripheral blood, collected 28 days after the second AZD1222 dose. The CDR3 DNA follows: TGCAGCGTTGCAGGGGGCGCGGGAGGAAACACCATATATTTT. Encoded protein: CSVAGGAGGNTIYF. The complete variable domain, with remaining parts taken from reference TRBV29-1 and TRBJ1-3, reads SAVISQKPSRDICQRGTSLTIQCQVDSQVTMMFWYRQQPGQSLTLIATANQGSEATYESGFVIDKFPISRPNLTFSTLTVSNMSPEDSSIYLCSVAGGAGGNTIYFGEGSWLTVV.